The rows below give T cell receptor beta chains drawn from one sample of a study of cytomegalovirus exposure and HLA in healthy donors. This table comes from immunoSEQ multiplex PCR, and its TCRdb copy is limited to in-frame clones, with some not included. The profile shows about 200,000 clones, more than 75% of them singletons. The sequencing input was PBMCs. These receptor sequences come from a woman aged 40 to 50 in good health and CMV-seronegative. Each CDR3 is given with its conserved first and last residue. The D gene is left open where the match is weak. Where a row states a size, it is once, few, many or the class of an expanded clone; other rows omit it.

d_call	v_call	clone_size	j_call	cdr3_nt	cdr3_aa
TRBD2	TRBV19	medium-sized	TRBJ2-7	TGTGCCAGCTCCCCCGGACTAGCGGGGCCTTACTCCTACGAGCAGTACTTC	CASSPGLAGPYSYEQYF
-	TRBV5-4	-	TRBJ1-2	TGTGCCAGCAGTGACAGGCCGAACTATGGCTACACCTTC	CASSDRPNYGYTF
TRBD2	TRBV5-1	-	TRBJ2-3	TGCGCCAGCAGCGGATCTAGCGGGAGAACAGATACGCAGTATTTT	CASSGSSGRTDTQYF
-	TRBV29-1	-	TRBJ1-3	TGCAGCGTTGAAGCCCTCGGCGGGGGAAACACCATATATTTT	CSVEALGGGNTIYF
TRBD1	TRBV28	-	TRBJ1-5	TGTGCCAGCAGTTTTACCCCGGACAGGGGGCCCAATCAGCCCCAGCATTTT	CASSFTPDRGPNQPQHF
-	TRBV6-5	-	TRBJ2-2	TGTGCCAGCAGGACAGAGAACACCGGGGAGCTGTTTTTT	CASRTENTGELFF
-	TRBV13	-	TRBJ1-1	TGTGCCAGCAGCTCCGCTCGGGATGAAGCTTTCTTT	CASSSARDEAFF
-	TRBV7-9	-	TRBJ2-7	TGTGCCAGCAGCTTTGGTGGGGGGATCGAGCAGTACTTC	CASSFGGGIEQYF
-	TRBV2	-	TRBJ2-5	TGTGCCAGCAGTGGACAGGCCCAAGAGACCCAGTACTTC	CASSGQAQETQYF
-	TRBV2	-	TRBJ2-2	TGTGCCAGCAGTGAACGAAGTCTAGCCAACACCGGGGAGCTGTTTTTT	CASSERSLANTGELFF
-	TRBV27	-	TRBJ2-7	TGTGCCAGCGGCTGGTGGACTTTAGGCTCCTACGAGCAGTACTTC	CASGWWTLGSYEQYF
-	TRBV12-5	-	TRBJ1-3	TGTGCTAGTGGTCCCGGGGGGGCTGGAAACACCATATATTTT	CASGPGGAGNTIYF
-	TRBV6-4	-	TRBJ2-2	TGTGCCAGCAGACTTACAGGGACCGGGGAGCTGTTTTTT	CASRLTGTGELFF
-	TRBV7-9	once	TRBJ1-5	TGTGCCAGCAGCCCACAGGAAAGTCAGCCCCAGCATTTT	CASSPQESQPQHF
TRBD2	TRBV5-1	once	TRBJ2-5	TGCGCCAGCAACACGGGACTAGCGGACCAAGAGACCCAGTACTTC	CASNTGLADQETQYF
TRBD1	TRBV9	-	TRBJ2-5	TGTGCCAGCAGCGCCTATACGGGGACAGCACCAAAAGAGACCCAGTACTTC	CASSAYTGTAPKETQYF
-	TRBV2	-	TRBJ1-2	TGTGCCAGCAGCTTGAACCGGGGAGGCTACACCTTC	CASSLNRGGYTF
TRBD2	TRBV5-1	once	TRBJ2-3	TGCGCCAGCAGCTTGGCTGGCGGGAGTCCCCCAGATACGCAGTATTTT	CASSLAGGSPPDTQYF
TRBD1	TRBV28	-	TRBJ2-2	TGTGCCAGCAGTCCAGACAGGGCTATGTTCACCGGGGAGCTGTTTTTT	CASSPDRAMFTGELFF
TRBD1	TRBV11-1	-	TRBJ2-5	TGTGCCAGCAGCTTAGGACCGGGACAGGGGCGAAAGACCCAGTACTTC	CASSLGPGQGRKTQYF
-	TRBV5-1	-	TRBJ1-1	TGCGCCAGCAGCTTGAACAGAAACACTGAAGCTTTCTTT	CASSLNRNTEAFF
-	TRBV29-1	-	TRBJ1-1	TGCAGCGTTCTACAGGGCCGTTGGTCTGTCGACACTGAAGCTTTCTTT	CSVLQGRWSVDTEAFF